These 18 T cell receptor beta chains were all obtained from the same sample, sequenced in a study of cytomegalovirus exposure and HLA in healthy donors. Primers: 60 Vbeta forward and 13 Jbeta reverse. Here immunoSEQ multiplex PCR was the method, and the copy in TCRdb shows in-frame clones only, minus some. The sample consists of roughly 110,000 clones, 55% to 80% of them appearing once. The sequenced material came from PBMCs. The receptors here all came from a woman in her 30s in good health and CMV-seronegative.

In its sample, this clone was seen a few times. V usage is TRBV10-3 and J usage is TRBJ2-1, with unresolved D. Germline CDR1 is ENHRY and CDR2 is SYGVKD. The CDR3 runs 15 residues. Trimming stripped 3 bases from V and 5 bases from J, with 14 bases between. CDR3 loop: CAISDPAKADNEQFF. CDR3 nucleotide sequence: TGTGCCATCAGTGACCCCGCGAAGGCGGACAATGAGCAGTTCTTC.

This rearrangement joins TRBV5-1 to TRBJ2-5, with D possibly TRBD2 on 7 matching bases. The CDR3 totals 14 residues. CDR1 and CDR2 (germline): SGHRS, YFSETQ. The germline V and J ends were trimmed by 2 bases and 5 bases, with 13 bases remaining between them. The chain's CDR3 is CASSFQGREETQYF. DNA of the CDR3: TGCGCCAGCAGCTTTCAGGGGCGGGAGGAGACCCAGTACTTC. Using reference TRBV5-1 and TRBJ2-5 for the parts outside the CDR3, the full variable domain is KAGVTQTPRYLIKTRGQQVTLSCSPISGHRSVSWYQQTPGQGLQFLFEYFSETQRNKGNFPGRFSGRQFSNSRSEMNVSTLELGDSALYLCASSFQGREETQYFGPGTRLLVL.

This clone turned up a few times. The V call is TRBV2, the J call TRBJ2-1, with a tentative D call TRBD2 (6 bases). In germline, CDR1 is SNHLY, CDR2 FYNNEI. Trimming stripped 2 bases from V and 5 bases from J, with 19 bases between. The CDR3 is 17 residues long. Here the CDR3 reads CASSEWPASALNNEQFF. The CDR3 DNA follows: TGTGCCAGCAGTGAATGGCCGGCTAGCGCCCTAAACAATGAGCAGTTCTTC.

The chain combines TRBV5-5 with TRBJ2-7; TRBD1 agrees at 7 bases. The germline CDR1 and CDR2 sequences are SGHKS and YYEKEE (reference sequence). The V and J ends lost 5 bases and 0 bases, in that order; junction bases with no gene match: 14. The length of the CDR3 is 17 residues. This CDR3 is CASSLQGTARSSYEQYF. The CDR3 bases are TGTGCCAGCAGTTTGCAAGGGACAGCTCGTAGCTCCTACGAGCAGTACTTC.

The chain joins TRBV6-5 to TRBJ1-1, with D perhaps matching TRBD1 (5 bases). Germline CDR1 reads MNHEY; CDR2 reads SVGAGI. This CDR3 is built from 14 residues. Trimming stripped 5 bases from V and 11 bases from J, with 21 bases between. For the CDR3, the DNA is TGTGCCAGCAGTCCCCCCCCTGGCCAGGGTGACGCTTTCTTT. Its protein is CASSPPPGQGDAFF.

The genes are TRBV5-1 and TRBJ2-5; 15 nucleotides line up with TRBD2. The germline CDR1 and CDR2 sequences are SGHRS and YFSETQ. CDR3 size: 16 residues. Trimming at V came to 4 bases and at J to 5 bases, leaving 6 bases not matched to a gene. CDR3 residues: CASSSGLAGGGETQYF. The CDR3 coding sequence is TGCGCCAGCAGCAGTGGACTAGCGGGAGGGGGTGAGACCCAGTACTTC.

The rearrangement joins TRBV6-6 to TRBJ1-5; D is perhaps TRBD1 (6 bases). The germline CDR1 and CDR2 sequences are MNHNY and SVGAGI (reference sequence). The CDR3 is made up of 13 amino acids. V dropped 5 bases and J dropped 2 bases, with 7 bases sitting between them. Written as DNA, the CDR3 is TGTGCCAGCAGTCCAGGGGGCAATCAGCCCCAGCATTTT. It is translated as CASSPGGNQPQHF.

There are many counts of this clone. The chain has TRBV7-9 and TRBJ1-6, with TRBD1 matching over 7 bases. The CDR3 totals 14 residues. The J segment lost 8 bases and the V segment lost 3 bases, leaving 4 bases of the junction unmatched. Per the germline V gene, CDR1 is SEHNR and CDR2 is FQNEAQ (reference sequence). For the CDR3, the DNA is TGTGCCAGCAGCTTCCTAGGGGGCGATTCACCCCTCCACTTT. Amino acid sequence: CASSFLGGDSPLHF. Full variable domain (rest looked up from reference TRBV7-9 and TRBJ1-6): DTGVSQNPRHKITKRGQNVTFRCDPISEHNRLYWYRQTLGQGPEFLTYFQNEAQLEKSRLLSDRFSAERPKGSFSTLEIQRTEQGDSAMYLCASSFLGGDSPLHFGNGTRLTVT.

The chain links TRBV6-1 to TRBJ1-5; D uncertain. This CDR3 is 12 amino acids long. Trimming took off 2 bases at V and 7 bases at J, with 6 bases between the two ends. Germline CDR1 MNHNS, CDR2 SASEGT. The CDR3 here is CASSERAQPQHF. Here the CDR3 DNA reads TGTGCCAGCAGTGAACGCGCCCAGCCCCAGCATTTT.

This chain uses TRBV19 with TRBJ1-5; TRBD1 agrees at 7 bases. This CDR3 is built from 13 residues. Germline V gene data show CDR1 as LNHDA and CDR2 as SQIVND (reference sequence). With 5 bases clipped from V and 11 bases from J, the junction kept 9 bases outside the gene matches. CDR3 sequence reads: CASSPRPQGAQHF. For the CDR3, the DNA is TGTGCCAGTAGTCCTCGTCCCCAGGGGGCCCAGCATTTT.

The chain links TRBV28 to TRBJ2-5; D gene ambiguous. Germline values: CDR1 MDHEN, CDR2 SYDVKM. Trimming removed 3 bases from V and 6 bases from J, with 5 bases in between. The CDR3 is made up of 11 amino acids. The CDR3 DNA follows: TGTGCCAGCAGTTTTAAGCAGACCCAGTACTTC. This encodes CASSFKQTQYF.

In nucleotides, the CDR3 is TGCGCCAGCAGCCAGGGGGCTGGGTACAATGAGCAGTTCTTC. Encoded protein: CASSQGAGYNEQFF. The chain carries TRBV4-3 and TRBJ2-1; TRBD1 might be the D (6 bases). CDR3 size: 14 residues. CDR1 is LGHNA, CDR2 YSLEER, per germline. Trimming removed 3 bases from V and 4 bases from J, with 10 bases in between.

This clone was seen once. The chain carries TRBV27 and TRBJ2-7; 9 bases fit TRBD1. The CDR3 spans 13 residues. Germline lookup yields CDR1 MNHEY and CDR2 SMNVEV (reference sequence). Unmatched junction bases numbered 4, after V lost 4 bases and J lost 6 bases. The CDR3 region is CASSWDRVGEQYF. The CDR3 DNA reads as TGTGCCAGCAGTTGGGACAGGGTAGGCGAGCAGTACTTC.

The chain employs TRBV28 and TRBJ2-5, with TRBD1 identical over 7 bases. Germline CDR1 MDHEN, CDR2 SYDVKM. The CDR3 totals 16 residues. V dropped 6 bases and J dropped 5; count of bases not matched to a gene: 15. The CDR3 DNA reads as TGTGCCAGCAGCGTCCCGGGACAGCGGAGAGTGGAGACCCAGTACTTC. Its protein product is CASSVPGQRRVETQYF. The entire variable domain, with the rest obtained from reference TRBV28 and TRBJ2-5, is as follows: DVKVTQSSRYLVKRTGEKVFLECVQDMDHENMFWYRQDPGLGLRLIYFSYDVKMKEKGDIPEGYSVSREKKERFSLILESASTNQTSMYLCASSVPGQRRVETQYFGPGTRLLVL.

This clone turned up a few times. The DNA for the CDR3 is TGTGCCAGCAGGTGGGGTTTGAGGGACACCATATATTTT. Translated, it gives CASRWGLRDTIYF. The chain has TRBV28 and TRBJ1-3, with no clear D. The CDR3 loop spans 13 amino acids. CDR1 is MDHEN, CDR2 SYDVKM, per germline. V gave up 6 bases and J gave up 8 bases, with 14 bases separating them.

This clone came up once. The chain employs TRBV6-5 and TRBJ2-7; the D gene is possibly TRBD2 (5 bases). Between the trimmed V and J ends, which lost 0 bases and 7 bases, there was a span of 10 bases. CDR3 size: 13 residues. CDR1 and CDR2 (germline): MNHEY, SVGAGI. CDR3 in amino acids: CASSYSIGDEQYF. As DNA, the CDR3 is TGTGCCAGCAGTTACTCGATCGGGGATGAGCAGTACTTC.

The chain carries TRBV5-1 and TRBJ2-5; 11 nucleotides align to TRBD1. The V and J ends lost 4 bases and 0 bases, in that order; junction bases with no gene match: 5. Looked up from germline, CDR1 is SGHRS and CDR2 is YFSETQ. The CDR3 contains 16 residues. Here the CDR3 DNA reads TGCGCCAGCAGCGGGGGGACAGGGGGGTACCAAGAGACCCAGTACTTC. Protein: CASSGGTGGYQETQYF.

The chain has TRBV28 and TRBJ1-1, with a possible D match to TRBD1 (5 bases). Trimming took off 2 bases at V and 10 bases at J, with 11 bases between the two ends. Per germline, CDR1 MDHEN and CDR2 SYDVKM. The CDR3 has 12 residues. CDR3 sequence (DNA): TGTGCCAGCAGTTTAAGCTACGACAGAGCTTTCTTT. Protein sequence: CASSLSYDRAFF.